The 27 T cell receptor beta chains reported below all come from one sample, sequenced in a study of blood T cell repertoires in COVID-19. TCRdb's table, derived via immunoSEQ multiplex PCR, lists solely in-frame clones and lacks some. This sample has roughly 380,000 clones, with about 90% found just once. Sequenced input: PBMCs or T cells enriched from blood (not recorded which). The receptor source for this set is a man under 40 who had recovered from COVID-19.

J is TRBJ1-5 and V is TRBV10-2; D ambiguous. The CDR3 spans 13 residues. V lost 4 bases and J lost 4, with 8 bases in between. Germline V gene lookup returns CDR1 WSHSY and CDR2 SAAADI. The DNA of the CDR3 is TGCGCCAGCAGTGGTTCGGTTAATCAGCCCCAGCATTTT. Protein product: CASSGSVNQPQHF.

The chain links TRBV20-1 to TRBJ1-6, with D tentatively TRBD1 (5 bases). Germline V gene lookup returns CDR1 DFQATT and CDR2 SNEGSKA (reference sequence). V lost 3 bases to trimming and J lost 5 bases, with 11 bases between them. This CDR3 has 14 residues. The CDR3 protein is CSASDPTDNSPLHF. As DNA, the CDR3 is TGCAGTGCTAGTGATCCGACAGATAATTCACCCCTCCACTTT.

The rearrangement uses TRBV5-1 and TRBJ1-4; 7 bases fit TRBD1. After removal of 2 bases from V and 6 bases from J, the junction contained 4 bases not matched to a gene. The CDR3 is 14 amino acids. The germline gives CDR1 SGHRS, CDR2 YFSETQ. This CDR3 is CASSFPGGDEKLFF. CDR3 nucleotide sequence: TGCGCCAGCAGCTTCCCAGGGGGTGATGAAAAACTGTTTTTT.

The chain combines TRBV3-1 (or the pseudogene TRBV3-2) with TRBJ2-3; 9 bases agree with TRBD2. This CDR3 has 16 amino acids. After removal of 1 base from V and 1 base from J, the junction contained 3 bases not matched to a gene. CDR1 and CDR2 (germline): LGHDT, YNNKEL (reference sequence). CDR3 in DNA: TGTGCCAGCAGCCAAGTCAGACTAGCGGGCACAGATACGCAGTATTTT. Protein product: CASSQVRLAGTDTQYF.

Remarks on this clone: The identical CDR3 is also encoded by other nucleotide sequences in the sample. This sequence joins TRBV30 and TRBJ1-5; D remains ambiguous. The CDR3 is 13 residues long. Germline V CDR1 and CDR2: GTSNPN, SVGIG (reference sequence). V lost 0 bases and J 4 bases, leaving 7 bases between the germline ends. The CDR3 reads CAWSVRGNQPQHF. CDR3 sequence (DNA): TGTGCCTGGAGTGTACGGGGTAATCAGCCCCAGCATTTT.

In this sample, this clone turned up once. V is TRBV29-1 and J is TRBJ2-1, with a weak D call TRBD1 (5 bases). Germline V CDR1 and CDR2: SQVTM, ANQGSEA. The CDR3 spans 12 residues. Between the trimmed V and J ends, which lost 2 bases and 4 bases, there was a span of 6 bases. CDR3 nucleotide sequence: TGCAGCGTTGAACAGGGTTACAATGAGCAGTTCTTC. Translating gives CSVEQGYNEQFF.

The chain has TRBV7-6 and TRBJ2-5; TRBD1 is a possible D gene (5 bases). This CDR3 has 18 residues. Trimming pared 3 bases from V and 0 bases from J, leaving 20 bases between. Germline V gives CDR1 SGHVS, CDR2 FNYEAQ. For the CDR3, the DNA is TGTGCCAGCAGCTTGGGGCCCGGTGCAGGCTCGTACCAAGAGACCCAGTACTTC. Translated: CASSLGPGAGSYQETQYF.

In its sample, this clone was seen once. This sequence joins TRBV19 and TRBJ1-1; 9 bases agree with TRBD1. Germline CDR1 LNHDA, CDR2 SQIVND (reference sequence). V lost 5 bases and J lost 2; bases outside the gene matches: 12. This CDR3 comprises 17 residues. This CDR3 is CASSRTGGKRINTEAFF. In DNA, the CDR3 is TGTGCCAGTAGTCGCACAGGGGGCAAGCGTATTAACACTGAAGCTTTCTTT.

This clone was picked up one time. The chain uses TRBV30 and TRBJ1-6, with TRBD1 as a possible D gene (5 bases). Germline V lookup: CDR1 GTSNPN, CDR2 SVGIG (reference sequence). The V end lost 3 bases, the J end lost 7 bases, and 10 bases lay between the germline ends. The CDR3 has 13 amino acids. CDR3 DNA: TGTGCCTGGAGGGGGGGACTAAATTCACCCCTCCACTTT. Protein: CAWRGGLNSPLHF.

The V call is TRBV11-3, the J call TRBJ1-6, with D tentatively TRBD1 (6 bases). Germline V gene data show CDR1 as SGHNT and CDR2 as YENEEA. CDR3 length equals 14 residues. V shed 5 bases and J shed 7 bases, with 12 bases lying between them. The CDR3 DNA sequence: TGTGCCAGCAGCCTTACAGGGTACAATTCACCCCTCCACTTT. It yields the protein CASSLTGYNSPLHF. Full variable domain (missing parts from reference TRBV11-3 and TRBJ1-6): EAGVVQSPRYKIIEKKQPVAFWCNPISGHNTLYWYLQNLGQGPELLIRYENEEAVDDSQLPKDRFSAERLKGVDSTLKIQPAELGDSAVYLCASSLTGYNSPLHFGNGTRLTVT.

The V and J genes are TRBV3-1 (or the pseudogene TRBV3-2) and TRBJ2-5; D not certain. With 2 bases removed from V and 2 bases from J, the gap between germline ends came to 12 bases. Germline CDR1 is LGHDT and CDR2 is YNNKEL (reference sequence). This CDR3 is 15 amino acids long. The CDR3 sequence: CASSQPGARQETQYF. CDR3 bases: TGTGCCAGCAGCCAACCCGGTGCTAGACAAGAGACCCAGTACTTC.

The chain links TRBV11-2 to TRBJ2-6; 8 positions agree with TRBD2. Per germline, CDR1 SGHAT and CDR2 FQNNGV. This CDR3 is 16 amino acids long. J gave up 4 bases and V 1 base, and 3 bases lay outside the gene matches. In nucleotides, the CDR3 is TGTGCCAGCAGCTTAGGAGCGGGGGTCGGGGCCAACGTCCTGACTTTC. The encoded protein is CASSLGAGVGANVLTF.

This rearrangement joins TRBV28 to TRBJ1-6, with D perhaps TRBD1 (5 bases). The CDR3 covers 15 residues. V lost 6 bases and J 8 bases, leaving 17 bases between the germline ends. Germline V gene data show CDR1 as MDHEN and CDR2 as SYDVKM. The CDR3: CASRVPDNSYSPLHF. The CDR3 coding sequence is TGTGCCAGCAGGGTCCCGGACAATTCCTATTCACCCCTCCACTTT.

J is TRBJ1-1 and V is TRBV27, with a weak D call TRBD1 (5 bases). CDR1 and CDR2 from the germline V gene are MNHEY and SMNVEV (reference sequence). The germline V and J ends were trimmed by 3 bases and 5 bases, with 13 bases remaining between them. The CDR3 totals 14 residues. CDR3 sequence reads: CASSFSQGWTEAFF. Here the CDR3 DNA reads TGTGCCAGCAGTTTTTCGCAGGGTTGGACTGAAGCTTTCTTT.

Comments on this clone: Within the sample, other DNA sequences also encode this same CDR3. The chain carries TRBV11-2 and TRBJ2-3; tentatively, D is TRBD2 (5 bases). In germline, CDR1 is SGHAT, CDR2 FQNNGV. The CDR3 runs 15 residues. V lost 2 bases and J 6 bases, leaving 15 bases between the germline ends. The CDR3 protein is CASSLTRLAGDTQYF. As DNA, the CDR3 is TGTGCCAGCAGCTTAACCCGGCTAGCAGGCGATACGCAGTATTTT.

The J gene is TRBJ2-7, the V gene TRBV10-1; D is undetermined. Trimming shortened V by 0 bases and J by 3 bases, and 12 bases separated the two germline ends. CDR3 length: 15 residues. Per germline, CDR1 WNHNN and CDR2 SYGVQD (reference sequence). The CDR3 sequence is CASSESFAPDYEQYF. Here the CDR3 DNA reads TGCGCCAGCAGTGAGTCTTTCGCCCCAGACTACGAGCAGTACTTC.

The V call is TRBV10-2, the J call TRBJ2-2; TRBD1 agrees at 8 bases. There are 13 residues in the CDR3. CDR1 is WSHSY, CDR2 SAAADI, per germline. V gave up 9 bases and J gave up 1 base; unmatched junction bases: 1. CDR3 protein: CARGTGNTGELFF. DNA for the CDR3: TGCGCCAGGGGGACAGGGAACACCGGGGAGCTGTTTTTT.

This clone appeared once. The chain carries TRBV20-1 and TRBJ1-1, with unresolved D. This CDR3 contains 11 residues. The ends were cut back, 7 bases at V and 10 bases at J, with 16 bases in the middle. Germline V gene data show CDR1 as DFQATT and CDR2 as SNEGSKA (reference sequence). Here the CDR3 reads CSVTPVVAAFF. DNA of the CDR3: TGCAGTGTCACCCCAGTCGTTGCAGCTTTCTTT.

This clone showed up just once. The chain uses TRBV2 and TRBJ2-6; 7 bases line up with TRBD1. Germline V gene sequence: CDR1 SNHLY, CDR2 FYNNEI. The CDR3 length is 15 residues. V was pared by 5 bases and J by 2 bases, with 3 bases of the junction left unmatched. For the CDR3, the DNA is TGTGCCAGCAGTCCAGACAGGGCTGGGGCCAACGTCCTGACTTTC. It yields the protein CASSPDRAGANVLTF. Combining the CDR3 with reference TRBV2 and TRBJ2-6 gives the whole variable domain EPEVTQTPSHQVTQMGQEVILRCVPISNHLYFYWYRQILGQKVEFLVSFYNNEISEKSEIFDDQFSVERPDGSNFTLKIRSTKLEDSAMYFCASSPDRAGANVLTFGAGSRLTVL.

In regard to this clone: Different DNA sequences within this sample yield the same CDR3. The chain couples TRBV27 to TRBJ1-1; D remains ambiguous. The germline V gene encodes CDR1 MNHEY and CDR2 SMNVEV (reference sequence). V was cut by 2 bases and J by 1 base, with 5 bases left in between. The length of the CDR3 is 13 residues. The CDR3 sequence is CASSLEGNTEAFF. Here the CDR3 DNA reads TGTGCCAGCAGTTTAGAGGGGAACACTGAAGCTTTCTTT.

With respect to this clone: Other DNA sequences from this sample encode an identical CDR3 as well. The chain is built from TRBV10-3 and TRBJ1-1; D unclear. There are 13 residues in the CDR3. V lost 3 bases and J lost 1, with 6 bases in between. Germline V gene sequence: CDR1 ENHRY, CDR2 SYGVKD. Here the CDR3 DNA reads TGTGCCATCAGTGATGACACGAACACTGAAGCTTTCTTT. It encodes CAISDDTNTEAFF.

This clone was picked up a small number of times. This chain connects TRBV7-9 to TRBJ2-7, with D unresolved. CDR1 and CDR2 (germline): SEHNR, FQNEAQ (reference sequence). The CDR3 runs 12 residues. Trimming removed 1 base from V and 6 bases from J, with 7 bases in between. CDR3 region: CASSLVPGEQYF. The DNA for the CDR3 is TGTGCCAGCAGCTTAGTCCCGGGCGAGCAGTACTTC.

This chain's CDR3 is CASSLWLGASSYNEQFF. DNA for the CDR3: TGTGCCAGCAGCTTATGGTTAGGGGCAAGCTCCTACAATGAGCAGTTCTTC. This chain links TRBV7-3 with TRBJ2-1; D is possibly TRBD1 (5 bases). CDR3 length: 17 amino acids. Germline CDR1 reads SGHTA; CDR2 reads FQGTGA. Trimming shortened V by 2 bases and J by 0 bases, and 14 bases separated the two germline ends.

This clone showed up just a few times. One junction end does not reproduce the germline sequence, and a read error may be involved. CDR3 loop: CASSPGTGSVETQYF. CDR3 sequence (DNA): TGTGCTAGCAGCCCAGGGACAGGGAGTGTTGAGACCCAGTACTTC. This chain joins TRBV7-7 and TRBJ2-5, with TRBD1 matching 9 bases. The CDR3 is 15 residues long. In germline, CDR1 is SSHAT, CDR2 FNYEAQ (reference sequence).

This sequence joins TRBV3-1 (or the pseudogene TRBV3-2) and TRBJ1-2; D is unresolved. The CDR3 is made up of 12 amino acids. Germline V lookup: CDR1 LGHDT, CDR2 YNNKEL (reference sequence). Between the trimmed V and J ends, which lost 1 base and 7 bases, there was a span of 7 bases. The CDR3 region has the DNA TGTGCCAGCAGCCAAGGGCCAGGTGGCTACACCTTC. It translates to CASSQGPGGYTF.

The V gene is TRBV12-3 or TRBV12-4, the J gene TRBJ1-1; TRBD1 agrees at 9 bases. This CDR3 has 13 residues. V shed 6 bases, J shed 5 bases, and the junction held 4 bases outside the gene matches. The CDR3 coding sequence is TGTGCCAGCAGAGCAGACAGGGGGACTGAAGCTTTCTTT. It yields the protein CASRADRGTEAFF.

Written as DNA, the CDR3 is TGTGCCAGCTCACCACCAAATCTCGGGACAGGGGGCAATGAGCAGTTCTTC. Translating gives CASSPPNLGTGGNEQFF. V gene TRBV18 combines with J gene TRBJ2-1; 11 bases match TRBD1. Trimming cost V 0 bases and J 6 bases; bases outside gene matches: 7. CDR1 and CDR2 from the germline V gene are KGHSH and LQKENI. The CDR3 length is 17 residues.